This T cell receptor (beta chain) was sequenced in a study of identical twins. V gave up 7 bases and J gave up 6 bases; unmatched junction bases: 18. This CDR3 spans 20 amino acids. Germline V gene sequence: CDR1 MDHEN, CDR2 SYDVKM. TCRdb fed the 5' RACE reads into MiXCR, producing one record per CDR3 protein. This sample has about 200,000 distinct CDR3 sequences; more than 15% occur once, and the top ten carry around two fifths. These sequences were also reported in another study, on T cells expressing NK-cell markers. That paper adds: Top CD8+ clonotypes included the dominant CD3+CD56+NKG2C+ clonotypes in 5 or 6 donors. Among several donors, these clonotypes also ranked first in the CD3+CD56-NKG2C+ fraction. Clones of NKG2C+ T cells that had expanded were of unclear HCMV specificity.

The chain has TRBV28 and TRBJ2-1, with 16 bases identical to TRBD2. This sequence originates from a woman aged 18-29 years in good health. The sample was CD8+ T cells sorted from blood. The CDR3 spells CASKSTGTSGRAHLLNEQFF. The CDR3 bases are TGTGCCAGCAAATCAACCGGGACTAGCGGGAGGGCCCATCTTCTCAATGAGCAGTTCTTC.